A selection of T cell receptor beta chains follows, all from one sample in a study of cytomegalovirus exposure and HLA in healthy donors. Only in-frame clones appear in the TCRdb table, and some are missing; sequencing was by immunoSEQ multiplex PCR. The sample lists around 150,000 clones; over 60% were seen once. Source material: PBMCs. These receptors all come from a woman aged 45-65 years in good health and CMV-seropositive. Each CDR3 is given with its conserved first and last residue. The D gene is left open where the match is weak. Size is omitted from some rows. Given values are once, few, many or a class for expanded clones.

.	.	TRBJ2-5	TRBV7-2	TGTGCCAGCAGCTTAACGGGGGGCAGGGAGACCCAGTACTTC	CASSLTGGRETQYF
.	TRBD1	TRBJ1-2	TRBV12-5	TGTGCTAGTGGGCCCGGACAGGGGGCGCGAGGCTACACCTTC	CASGPGQGARGYTF
.	.	TRBJ2-5	TRBV9	TGTGCCAGCAGCGTTAGGCCGACAGAAGAGACCCAGTACTTC	CASSVRPTEETQYF
.	TRBD1	TRBJ2-5	TRBV6-5	TGTGCCAGCACGTCAAGGACAGGGCTGGGGACCCAGTACTTC	CASTSRTGLGTQYF
.	.	TRBJ2-5	TRBV7-6	TGTGCCAGCAGCGGCCACCAAGAGACCCAGTACTTC	CASSGHQETQYF
.	TRBD2	TRBJ2-1	TRBV10-3	TGTGCCATCAGTGAGTCCCCGCTAGCGGGACCTTACAATGAGCAGTTCTTC	CAISESPLAGPYNEQFF
.	.	TRBJ2-6	TRBV4-3	TGCGCCAGCAGCCAACAAACAGGGTCTGGGGCCAACGTCCTGACTTTC	CASSQQTGSGANVLTF
.	.	TRBJ2-7	TRBV19	TGTGCCAGTAGTATTCTCAGCGGAAGCTCCTACGAGCAGTACTTC	CASSILSGSSYEQYF
.	.	TRBJ2-2	TRBV7-2	TGTGCCAGCAGCTTAGCGCGCGATGCCCGCGCCGGGGAGCTGTTTTTT	CASSLARDARAGELFF
.	.	TRBJ1-4	TRBV13	TGTGCCAGCAGCGCCGGGAGCGAAAAACTGTTTTTT	CASSAGSEKLFF
.	TRBD1	TRBJ1-4	TRBV30	TGTGCCTGGAGTAACAGGGGGCGTGAAAAACTGTTTTTT	CAWSNRGREKLFF
once	.	TRBJ2-7	TRBV1	TGCACCAGCAGCCAAGATGGGGGAGTAGCGGGACGGCTCCCCCTTTACGAGCAGTACTTC	CTSSQDGGVAGRLPLYEQYF
few	.	TRBJ1-1	TRBV6-1	TGTGCCAGCAAACGGGGGGGAATAAACACTGAAGCTTTCTTT	CASKRGGINTEAFF
.	.	TRBJ1-1	TRBV5-6	TGTGCCAGCAGCTTGGCGAGGAACACTGAAGCTTTCTTT	CASSLARNTEAFF
few	.	TRBJ2-2	TRBV9	TGTGCCAGCAGCGTGCAGGTTAGCGGGGAGCTGTTTTTT	CASSVQVSGELFF
.	.	TRBJ2-7	TRBV6-6	TGTGCCAGCAGTTACCCCTTCATTCGGGGAACCCACGAGCAGTACTTC	CASSYPFIRGTHEQYF
.	.	TRBJ2-1	TRBV6-6	TGTGCCAGCAGTTACAGCCGGGTATACAATGAGCAGTTCTTC	CASSYSRVYNEQFF
.	.	TRBJ2-2	TRBV29-1	TGCAGCGCCGCGGCCTTCCCCGGGGAGCTGTTTTTT	CSAAAFPGELFF
.	.	TRBJ2-1	TRBV7-9	TGTGCCAGCAGCTTAGCGGGAGACCGGCAGTTCTTC	CASSLAGDRQFF
.	.	TRBJ1-1	TRBV11-2	TGTGCCAGCAAGATGGGAGGGAACACTGAAGCTTTCTTT	CASKMGGNTEAFF
.	.	TRBJ2-1	TRBV6-1	TGTGCCAGCAGTGAAGACAGGGCCTACTACAATGAGCAGTTCTTC	CASSEDRAYYNEQFF
.	TRBD1	TRBJ1-1	TRBV6-5	TGTGCCAGCACTATGACAGGGCGGACTGAAGCTTTCTTT	CASTMTGRTEAFF
.	.	TRBJ1-2	TRBV28	TGTGCCAGCAGTTTGCAGGGCTATGGCTACACCTTC	CASSLQGYGYTF
.	.	TRBJ1-6	TRBV19	TGTGCCAGTAGCCGAGGACAGACTTCACCCCTCCACTTT	CASSRGQTSPLHF
.	.	TRBJ1-5	TRBV28	TGTGCCAGCAGTGCTAGGGGGATCAATCAGCCCCAGCATTTT	CASSARGINQPQHF
.	TRBD1	TRBJ2-1	TRBV4-3	TGCGCCAGCAGCCAAGCCAGGGGGATTTTGTACAATGAGCAGTTCTTC	CASSQARGILYNEQFF
.	TRBD1	TRBJ2-7	TRBV30	TGTGCCTGGGGGGCAGGGGGCTACGAGCAGTACTTC	CAWGAGGYEQYF
once	.	TRBJ1-5	TRBV19	TGTGCCAGTAGTCGTCCGAACCGGTATAGCAATCAGCCCCAGCATTTT	CASSRPNRYSNQPQHF
once	TRBD1	TRBJ2-5	TRBV5-1	TGCGCCAGCAGCTTGGTGGGGACAGGGGCGAGGGAGACCCAGTACTTC	CASSLVGTGARETQYF
once	.	TRBJ1-2	TRBV19	TGTGCCAGTACGGTGCTAGGGGGTGGCTACACCTTC	CASTVLGGGYTF
.	.	TRBJ1-6	TRBV27	TGTGCCTCATCCTCAGAGGGGGTCGGGAATTCACCCCTCCACTTT	CASSSEGVGNSPLHF
.	TRBD1	TRBJ2-3	TRBV5-1	TGCGCCAGCAGCCCGGGACAGGGAAACACAGATACGCAGTATTTT	CASSPGQGNTDTQYF
.	.	TRBJ1-1	TRBV20-1	TGCAGTGCTGGCCCAGGGGATTCCGCTTTCTTT	CSAGPGDSAFF
.	.	TRBJ2-2	TRBV28	TGTGCCAGCAGTTTACCCCCCGGAGGGGCCCAACGTACCGGGGAGCTGTTTTTT	CASSLPPGGAQRTGELFF